The 24 T cell receptor beta chains presented below share a single source sample, sequenced in a study of shared clonotypes between healthy human individuals. TCRdb's copy holds only in-frame clones and misses some; the assay was immunoSEQ multiplex PCR. The sample has about 520,000 clones; over 75% are singletons. The material sequenced was PBMCs. Receptors were obtained from a woman between 40 and 55 years old in good health. Some clones in this sample may be carry-over from other donors' samples.

The chain carries TRBV28 and TRBJ2-4, with a tentative D call TRBD2 (5 bases). Trimming removed 2 bases at V and 5 bases at J, with 7 bases between. CDR1 is MDHEN, CDR2 SYDVKM, per germline. The CDR3 contains 13 residues. CDR3: CASSLGRENIQYF. DNA of the CDR3: TGTGCCAGCAGTTTAGGGCGGGAAAACATTCAGTACTTC. The full variable domain, rest sourced from reference TRBV28 and TRBJ2-4, is DVKVTQSSRYLVKRTGEKVFLECVQDMDHENMFWYRQDPGLGLRLIYFSYDVKMKEKGDIPEGYSVSREKKERFSLILESASTNQTSMYLCASSLGRENIQYFGAGTRLSVL.

Only a few counts were recorded for this clone. The chain links TRBV19 to TRBJ1-5; maybe TRBD1 (6 bases). V lost 4 bases, J lost 3 bases, and 10 bases lay in between. Germline lookup yields CDR1 LNHDA and CDR2 SQIVND (reference sequence). The CDR3 covers 14 residues. The CDR3 loop reads CASSSGTHNQPQHF. CDR3 DNA sequence: TGTGCCAGTAGTAGCGGGACACACAATCAGCCCCAGCATTTT.

This chain uses TRBV19 with TRBJ2-4; TRBD2 might be the D (5 bases). Per germline, CDR1 LNHDA and CDR2 SQIVND (reference sequence). The ends were cut back, 9 bases at V and 6 bases at J, with 24 bases in the middle. There are 16 residues in the CDR3. The chain's CDR3 is CASWEPWRQAGNIQYF. In DNA form, the CDR3 reads TGTGCCAGCTGGGAACCCTGGAGGCAGGCAGGAAACATTCAGTACTTC.

This chain connects TRBV5-8 to TRBJ2-3; D ambiguous. Germline-derived CDR1 and CDR2 are SGHTS and YDEGEE. The CDR3 is made up of 14 amino acids. Trimming cost V 0 bases and J 5 bases, with 10 bases left between them. As DNA, the CDR3 is TGTGCCAGCAGCTTGGGGCCCGTGATAGATACGCAGTATTTT. This translates into CASSLGPVIDTQYF.

The V and J genes are TRBV7-2 and TRBJ2-7, with a tentative D call TRBD1 (5 bases). This CDR3 comprises 15 residues. Germline lookup yields CDR1 SGHTA and CDR2 FQGNSA. Trimming shortened V by 0 bases and J by 6 bases, and 15 bases separated the two germline ends. The CDR3 DNA sequence: TGTGCCAGCAGCTTAGCTGTCGCAGGGTCATTCGAGCAGTACTTC. The encoded protein is CASSLAVAGSFEQYF.

The rearrangement links TRBV28 to TRBJ2-2; tentative D call: TRBD1 (5 bases). V was clipped by 7 bases and J by 1 base, with 13 bases between them. Per germline, CDR1 MDHEN and CDR2 SYDVKM. This CDR3 region has 15 residues. As DNA, the CDR3 is TGTGCCAGCACCTCACCCCAGGGGAACACCGGGGAGCTGTTTTTT. Protein product: CASTSPQGNTGELFF.

V is TRBV25-1 and J is TRBJ2-3, with a possible D match to TRBD1 (6 bases). Looked up from germline, CDR1 is MGHDK and CDR2 is SYGVNS. The CDR3 has 15 amino acids. Trimming took 8 bases from V and 0 from J, leaving 15 bases between them. CDR3 sequence: CASGQSPASTDTQYF. As DNA, the CDR3 is TGTGCCAGCGGACAGAGTCCCGCTAGCACAGATACGCAGTATTTT.

The CDR3 DNA reads TGTGCAAGTCGCTCACCAGCGGAAGTGGGGGGGAGGCAGTACTTC. Its protein product is CASRSPAEVGGRQYF. The chain employs TRBV12-2 and TRBJ2-7; TRBD2, the D gene given by the table, was not confirmed from the DNA. TRBV12-2 is designated a pseudogene. The CDR3 sequence is 15 residues long.

Only one count was recorded for this clone. A far larger clone is one nucleotide away, so this likely arose from a read error. The CDR3 DNA reads as TGTGTCAGCAGCCCTGTGGGCAGGGTGCAAGAGACCCAGTACTTC. It codes for CVSSPVGRVQETQYF. This chain links TRBV5-6 with TRBJ2-5; weak D call: TRBD1 (5 bases). CDR1 and CDR2 (germline): SGHDT, YYEEEE. This CDR3 is 15 amino acids long.

The chain links TRBV11-2 to TRBJ2-5, with TRBD2 matching over 7 bases. The CDR3 is 14 amino acids. After removal of 2 bases from V and 2 bases from J, the junction contained 2 bases not matched to a gene. Looked up from germline, CDR1 is SGHAT and CDR2 is FQNNGV. Written as DNA, the CDR3 is TGTGCCAGCAGCTTAAGCGGGATACAAGAGACCCAGTACTTC. It is translated as CASSLSGIQETQYF.

On this clone itself: A much larger clone differs by one base, so this may be a read error. This sample also contains other DNA sequences that code for the same CDR3. The chain is built from TRBV9 and TRBJ2-7, with D possibly being TRBD1 (7 bases). The CDR3 is made up of 15 amino acids. The germline CDR1 and CDR2 sequences are SGDLS and YYNGEE. The CDR3 coding sequence is TGTGCAAGCAGCGTAACAGGGGACTTATCCTACGAGCAGTACTTC. Its translation is CASSVTGDLSYEQYF.

This sequence joins TRBV7-9 and TRBJ1-1; D not resolved. The CDR3 loop spans 12 amino acids. V was trimmed by 7 bases and J by 5 bases, leaving 11 bases between them. Germline CDR1 and CDR2: SEHNR and FQNEAQ (reference sequence). CDR3 protein: CASTLDKTEAFF. The CDR3 nucleotides read TGTGCCAGCACCCTAGACAAGACTGAAGCTTTCTTT.

Of note for this clone: Other DNA sequences in the sample encode the same CDR3. This chain connects TRBV7-2 to TRBJ2-7, with 10 bases lining up with TRBD2. Germline CDR1 and CDR2: SGHTA and FQGNSA. The ends lost 1 base at V and 2 bases at J; junction bases unmatched: 2. The CDR3 sequence is 15 residues long. The chain's CDR3 is CASSLGLAGTYEQYF. For the CDR3, the DNA is TGTGCCAGCAGCTTAGGACTAGCGGGCACCTACGAGCAGTACTTC.

The rearrangement joins TRBV7-6 to TRBJ1-1; D is unresolved. Per the germline V gene, CDR1 is SGHVS and CDR2 is FNYEAQ. The ends were cut back, 4 bases at V and 3 bases at J, with 6 bases in the middle. The CDR3 has 12 amino acids. CDR3 nucleotides: TGTGCCAGCAGCTCTGTCGACACTGAAGCTTTCTTT. Protein product: CASSSVDTEAFF. Filled out from reference TRBV7-6 and TRBJ1-1, the complete variable domain reads GAGVSQSPRYKVTKRGQDVALRCDPISGHVSLYWYRQALGQGPEFLTYFNYEAQQDKSGLPNDRFSAERPEGSISTLTIQRTEQRDSAMYRCASSSVDTEAFFGQGTRLTVV.

The chain carries TRBV7-9 and TRBJ2-5; perhaps TRBD1 as D (6 bases). CDR3 length: 16 residues. V was clipped by 3 bases and J by 1 base, with 15 bases between them. Germline assignment: CDR1 SEHNR and CDR2 FQNEAQ (reference sequence). CDR3 sequence: CASSLARTESQETQYF. DNA of the CDR3: TGTGCCAGCAGCTTGGCACGGACAGAGAGCCAAGAGACCCAGTACTTC.

In the case of this clone: The junction shows a germline mismatch at one end, possibly a read error. The CDR3 sequence: CASSQGRQENTEAFF. In DNA form, the CDR3 reads TGCGCCAGCAGCCAAGGGAGACAGGAGAACACTGAAGCTTTCTTT. V gene TRBV7-9 combines with J gene TRBJ1-1, with a possible D match to TRBD1 (6 bases). There are 15 residues in the CDR3. Germline lookup yields CDR1 SEHNR and CDR2 FQNEAQ (reference sequence).

This rearrangement joins TRBV18 to TRBJ1-2; 8 bases align to TRBD1. Looked up from germline, CDR1 is KGHSH and CDR2 is LQKENI. The CDR3 is made up of 15 amino acids. V trimming: 3 bases; J trimming: 2 bases; junction bases outside the gene matches: 5. This CDR3 reads CASSPDRAWNYGYTF. CDR3 bases: TGTGCCAGCTCACCGGACAGGGCGTGGAACTATGGCTACACCTTC.

The V gene is TRBV30, the J gene TRBJ1-5; 7 bases agree with TRBD1. Germline CDR1 reads GTSNPN; CDR2 reads SVGIG (reference sequence). CDR3 length equals 14 residues. V lost 0 bases, J lost 7 bases, and 6 bases stayed unmatched. The CDR3: CAWSVWAGGQPQHF. CDR3 coding DNA: TGTGCCTGGAGTGTATGGGCAGGGGGGCAGCCCCAGCATTTT.

V gene TRBV29-1 combines with J gene TRBJ2-2; D perhaps matches TRBD2 (5 bases). Trimming removed 4 bases at V and 8 bases at J, with 17 bases between. Germline CDR1 is SQVTM and CDR2 is ANQGSEA. CDR3 length: 14 amino acids. The CDR3 sequence: CSVALAVVGGELFF. The CDR3, as DNA: TGCAGCGTTGCCCTAGCAGTGGTGGGGGGGGAGCTGTTTTTT.

As for this clone: A far larger clone is just one base off, so this is likely a read error. The sample holds other DNA sequences that translate to the same CDR3. The chain joins TRBV7-9 to TRBJ1-5, with D uncertain. The CDR3 runs 14 residues. Per germline, CDR1 SEHNR and CDR2 FQNEAQ (reference sequence). CDR3 nucleotide sequence: TGTGCCAGCAGCTTTGACGGCTATTATCAACCCCAGCATTTT. Its protein is CASSFDGYYQPQHF.

V usage is TRBV7-2 and J usage is TRBJ2-3; 12 nucleotides match TRBD2. There are 17 residues in the CDR3. Germline CDR1 is SGHTA and CDR2 is FQGNSA. The ends lost 4 bases at V and 3 bases at J; junction bases unmatched: 8. In DNA form, the CDR3 reads TGTGCCAGCAGCTCGTTGACTAGCGGGAGAATGACAGATACGCAGTATTTT. Its translation: CASSSLTSGRMTDTQYF.

This chain uses TRBV9 with TRBJ2-7; possible D gene TRBD2, 6 bases. The germline gives CDR1 SGDLS, CDR2 YYNGEE. The V and J ends lost 5 bases and 0 bases respectively, with 21 bases between them. This CDR3 is 17 amino acids long. This chain's CDR3 is CASSKAPEGVRSYEQYF. The CDR3, as DNA: TGTGCCAGCAGTAAAGCCCCGGAGGGAGTCCGCTCCTACGAGCAGTACTTC. Drawing the rest from reference TRBV9 and TRBJ2-7, the complete variable domain is DSGVTQTPKHLITATGQRVTLRCSPRSGDLSVYWYQQSLDQGLQFLIQYYNGEERAKGNILERFSAQQFPDLHSELNLSSLELGDSALYFCASSKAPEGVRSYEQYFGPGTRLTVT.

About this clone itself: Other DNA sequences in this specimen translate into the identical CDR3. This rearrangement joins TRBV28 to TRBJ2-5, with a tentative D call TRBD1 (5 bases). The J call may be in error: the DNA end matches TRBJ2-7 better. Germline CDR1 MDHEN, CDR2 SYDVKM. The CDR3 is made up of 15 amino acids. The CDR3 DNA is TGTGCCAGCAGTCTCAGCAGGGCTAGCTCCTACGAGCAGTACTTC. It translates to CASSLSRASSYEQYF.

The CDR3 reads CASSSEYSNQPQHF. The CDR3, as DNA: TGTGCCAGCAGTTCGGAATATAGCAATCAGCCCCAGCATTTT. The chain is built from TRBV6-1 and TRBJ1-5; D is ambiguous. V lost 5 bases to trimming and J lost 0 bases, with 8 bases between them. Germline V gene data show CDR1 as MNHNS and CDR2 as SASEGT. CDR3 length: 14 residues.